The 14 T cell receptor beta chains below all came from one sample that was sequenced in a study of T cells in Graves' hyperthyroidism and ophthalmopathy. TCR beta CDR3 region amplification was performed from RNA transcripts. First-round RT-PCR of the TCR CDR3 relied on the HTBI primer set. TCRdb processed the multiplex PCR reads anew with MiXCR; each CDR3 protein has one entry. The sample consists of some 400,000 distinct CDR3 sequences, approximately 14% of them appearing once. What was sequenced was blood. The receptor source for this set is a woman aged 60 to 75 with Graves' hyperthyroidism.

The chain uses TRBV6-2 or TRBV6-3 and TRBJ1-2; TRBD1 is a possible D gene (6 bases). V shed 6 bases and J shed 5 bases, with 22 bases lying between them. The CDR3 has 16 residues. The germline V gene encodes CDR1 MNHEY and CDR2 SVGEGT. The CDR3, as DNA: TGTGCCAGCAGGGATAACAGGGCTTTCCAACTTTATGGCTACACCTTC. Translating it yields CASRDNRAFQLYGYTF.

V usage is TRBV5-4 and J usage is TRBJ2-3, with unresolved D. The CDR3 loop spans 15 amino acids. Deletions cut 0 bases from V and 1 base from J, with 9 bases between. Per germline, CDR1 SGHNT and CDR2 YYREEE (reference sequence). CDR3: CASSLGTFGTDTQYF. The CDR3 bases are TGTGCCAGCAGCTTGGGGACCTTTGGCACAGATACGCAGTATTTT.

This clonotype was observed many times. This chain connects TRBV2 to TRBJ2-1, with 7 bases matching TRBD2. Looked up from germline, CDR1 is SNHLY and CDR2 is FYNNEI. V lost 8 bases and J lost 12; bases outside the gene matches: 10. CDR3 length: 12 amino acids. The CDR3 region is CASATGGRGQFF. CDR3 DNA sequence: TGTGCCAGCGCGACGGGGGGACGGGGGCAGTTCTTC. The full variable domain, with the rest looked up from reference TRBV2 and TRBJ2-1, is EPEVTQTPSHQVTQMGQEVILRCVPISNHLYFYWYRQILGQKVEFLVSFYNNEISEKSEIFDDQFSVERPDGSNFTLKIRSTKLEDSAMYFCASATGGRGQFFGPGTRLTVL.

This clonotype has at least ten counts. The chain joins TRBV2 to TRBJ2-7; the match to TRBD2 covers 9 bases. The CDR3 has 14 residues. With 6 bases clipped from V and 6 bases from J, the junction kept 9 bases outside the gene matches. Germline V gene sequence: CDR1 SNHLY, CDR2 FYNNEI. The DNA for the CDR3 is TGTGCCAGCAGCCCGGGACTAGCTTTCGGCGAGCAGTACTTC. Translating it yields CASSPGLAFGEQYF.

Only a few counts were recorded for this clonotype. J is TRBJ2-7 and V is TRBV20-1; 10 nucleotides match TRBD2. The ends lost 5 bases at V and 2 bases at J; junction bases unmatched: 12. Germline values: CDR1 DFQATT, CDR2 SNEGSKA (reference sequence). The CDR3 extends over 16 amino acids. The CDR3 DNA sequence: TGCAGTGCTTATCCCATCACTAGCGGGGTACCCTACGAGCAGTACTTC. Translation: CSAYPITSGVPYEQYF.

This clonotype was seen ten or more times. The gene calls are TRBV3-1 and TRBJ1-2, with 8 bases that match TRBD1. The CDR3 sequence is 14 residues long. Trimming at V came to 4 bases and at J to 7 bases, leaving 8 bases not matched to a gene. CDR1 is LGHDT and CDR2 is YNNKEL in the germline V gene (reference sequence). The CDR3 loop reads CASSLMDRVGGYTF. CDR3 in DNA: TGTGCCAGCAGCCTCATGGACAGGGTGGGTGGCTACACCTTC.

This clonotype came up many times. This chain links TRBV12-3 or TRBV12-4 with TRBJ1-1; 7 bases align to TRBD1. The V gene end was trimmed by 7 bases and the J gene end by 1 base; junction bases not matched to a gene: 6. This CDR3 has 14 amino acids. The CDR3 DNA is TGTGCCAGCAACCCGGGACAGAAGAACACTGAAGCTTTCTTT. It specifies CASNPGQKNTEAFF.

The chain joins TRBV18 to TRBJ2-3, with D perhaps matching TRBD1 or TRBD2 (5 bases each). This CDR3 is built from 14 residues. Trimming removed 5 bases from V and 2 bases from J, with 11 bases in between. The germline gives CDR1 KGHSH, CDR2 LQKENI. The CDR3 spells CASSTTAATDTQYF. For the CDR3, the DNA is TGTGCCAGCTCAACGACAGCGGCCACAGATACGCAGTATTTT.

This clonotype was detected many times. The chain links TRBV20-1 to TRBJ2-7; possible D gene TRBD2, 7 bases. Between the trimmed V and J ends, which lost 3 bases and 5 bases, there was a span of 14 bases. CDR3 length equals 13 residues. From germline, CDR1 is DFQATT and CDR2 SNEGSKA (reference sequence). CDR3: CSARGPGGHEQYF. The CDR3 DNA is TGCAGTGCTAGGGGTCCGGGGGGCCACGAGCAGTACTTC.

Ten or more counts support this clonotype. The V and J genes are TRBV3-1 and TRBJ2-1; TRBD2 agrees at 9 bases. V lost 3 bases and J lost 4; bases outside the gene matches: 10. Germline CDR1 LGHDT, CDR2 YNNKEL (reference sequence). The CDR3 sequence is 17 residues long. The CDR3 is CASSQTETSGPYNEQFF. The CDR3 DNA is TGTGCCAGCAGCCAGACCGAGACTAGCGGACCATACAATGAGCAGTTCTTC.

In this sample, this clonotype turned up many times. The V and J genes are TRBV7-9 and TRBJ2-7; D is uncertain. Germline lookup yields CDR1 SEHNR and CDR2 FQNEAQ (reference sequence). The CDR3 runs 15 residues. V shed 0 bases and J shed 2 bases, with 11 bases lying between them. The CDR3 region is CASSLAHGPAYEQYF. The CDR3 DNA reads TGTGCCAGCAGCTTAGCCCACGGGCCCGCCTACGAGCAGTACTTC.

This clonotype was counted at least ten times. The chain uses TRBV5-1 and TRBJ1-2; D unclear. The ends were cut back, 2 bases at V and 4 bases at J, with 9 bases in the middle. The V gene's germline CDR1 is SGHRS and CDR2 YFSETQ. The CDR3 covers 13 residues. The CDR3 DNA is TGCGCCAGCAGCTTCTCCACCGCCTATGGCTACACCTTC. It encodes CASSFSTAYGYTF.

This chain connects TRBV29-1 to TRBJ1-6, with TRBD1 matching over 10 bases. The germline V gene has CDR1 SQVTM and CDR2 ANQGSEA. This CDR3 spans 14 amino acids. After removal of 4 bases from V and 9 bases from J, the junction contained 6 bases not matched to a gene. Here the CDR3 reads CSVVTGGLGSPLHF. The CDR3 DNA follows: TGCAGCGTTGTGACAGGGGGCCTGGGTTCACCCCTCCACTTT.

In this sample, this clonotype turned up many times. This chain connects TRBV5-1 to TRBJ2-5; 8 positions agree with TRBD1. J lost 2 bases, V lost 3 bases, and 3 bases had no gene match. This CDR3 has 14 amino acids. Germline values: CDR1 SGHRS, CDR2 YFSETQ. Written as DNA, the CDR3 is TGCGCCAGCAGCTACGGGACAGGACAAGAGACCCAGTACTTC. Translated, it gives CASSYGTGQETQYF.